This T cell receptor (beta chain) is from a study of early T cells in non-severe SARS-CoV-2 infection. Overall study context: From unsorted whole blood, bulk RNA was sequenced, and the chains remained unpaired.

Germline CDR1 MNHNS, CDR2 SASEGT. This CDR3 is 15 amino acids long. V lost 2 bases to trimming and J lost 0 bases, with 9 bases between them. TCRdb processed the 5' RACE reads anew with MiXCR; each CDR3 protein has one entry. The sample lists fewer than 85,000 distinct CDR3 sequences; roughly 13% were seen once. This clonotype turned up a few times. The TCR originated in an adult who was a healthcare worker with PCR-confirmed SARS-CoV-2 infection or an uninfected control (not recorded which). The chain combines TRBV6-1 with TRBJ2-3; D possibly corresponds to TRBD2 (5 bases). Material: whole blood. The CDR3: CASSESTGSTDTQYF. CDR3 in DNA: TGTGCCAGCAGTGAATCCACGGGAAGCACAGATACGCAGTATTTT.